These 5 T cell receptor beta chains came from one sample sequenced in a study of patients and donors after allogeneic stem cell transplantation. TCRdb analysed the RT-PCR reads with MiXCR anew, one entry per CDR3 protein. The sample shows some 960,000 distinct CDR3 sequences, approximately 18% of them seen only once. What was sequenced was blood, either unsorted or a sorted T cell fraction (not recorded which). These receptor sequences come from a human donor who was either an allogeneic HSCT recipient or a stem cell or donor lymphocyte infusion donor (not recorded which). It is not recorded whose cells these are; they may come from a transplant donor.

A few counts support this clonotype. Here the CDR3 reads CASSLQGMGGAKDTQYF. The CDR3 DNA reads as TGTGCCAGCAGCTTACAAGGGATGGGAGGGGCAAAAGATACGCAGTATTTT. This chain links TRBV7-2 with TRBJ2-3, with 7 positions matching TRBD2. The V and J ends lost 2 bases and 5 bases, in that order; junction bases with no gene match: 13. This CDR3 has 17 residues. The germline V gene has CDR1 SGHTA and CDR2 FQGNSA.

The chain has TRBV28 and TRBJ1-6, with 9 bases aligning to TRBD1. This CDR3 is 15 amino acids long. Germline V gene sequence: CDR1 MDHEN, CDR2 SYDVKM. Trimming at V came to 9 bases and at J to 8 bases, leaving 11 bases not matched to a gene. CDR3 coding DNA: TGTGCCAGTCTTTCGTGGACAGGGGAGGATTCACCCCTCCACTTT. Encoded protein: CASLSWTGEDSPLHF.

This clonotype was counted only a few times. The chain couples TRBV20-1 to TRBJ1-2; D ambiguous. Germline CDR1 DFQATT, CDR2 SNEGSKA (reference sequence). This CDR3 comprises 13 residues. Trimming took off 4 bases at V and 1 base at J, with 10 bases between the two ends. The CDR3 DNA is TGCAGTGCTAAGCATCAAATTAACTATGGCTACACCTTC. Translation: CSAKHQINYGYTF.

This chain joins TRBV12-5 and TRBJ1-6; weak D call: TRBD1 (5 bases). The germline V gene encodes CDR1 LGHNT and CDR2 FRNRAP. The ends were cut back, 5 bases at V and 2 bases at J, with 10 bases in the middle. The CDR3 sequence is 15 residues long. CDR3 coding DNA: TGTGCTAGTGGTCTAGGGGATCCCTATAATTCACCCCTCCACTTT. It translates to CASGLGDPYNSPLHF.

There are many counts of this clonotype. The V and J genes are TRBV12-3 or TRBV12-4 and TRBJ2-3; unclear D gene. The V and J ends lost 5 bases and 5 bases respectively, with 14 bases between them. The CDR3 totals 14 residues. The CDR3 sequence: CASSPGGVLDTQYF. CDR3 DNA sequence: TGTGCCAGCAGTCCAGGCGGAGTATTAGATACGCAGTATTTT.